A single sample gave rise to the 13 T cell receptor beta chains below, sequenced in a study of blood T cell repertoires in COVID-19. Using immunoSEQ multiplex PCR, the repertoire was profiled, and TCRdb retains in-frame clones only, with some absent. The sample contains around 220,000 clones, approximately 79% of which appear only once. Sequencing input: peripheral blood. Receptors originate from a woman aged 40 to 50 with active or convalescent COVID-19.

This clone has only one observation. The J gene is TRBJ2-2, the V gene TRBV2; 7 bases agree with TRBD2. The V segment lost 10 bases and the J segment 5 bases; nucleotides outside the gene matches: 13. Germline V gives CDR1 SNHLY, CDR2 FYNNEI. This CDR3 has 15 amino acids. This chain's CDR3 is CAILTSGGGTGELFF. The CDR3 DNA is TGTGCCATCCTAACCTCTGGGGGGGGTACCGGGGAGCTGTTTTTT.

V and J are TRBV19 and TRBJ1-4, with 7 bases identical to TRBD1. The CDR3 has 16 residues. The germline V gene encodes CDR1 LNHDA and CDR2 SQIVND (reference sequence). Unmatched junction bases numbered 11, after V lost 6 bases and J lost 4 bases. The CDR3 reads CASRAGTVRNNEKLFF. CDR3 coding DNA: TGTGCCAGTAGGGCCGGGACAGTAAGGAATAATGAAAAACTGTTTTTT.

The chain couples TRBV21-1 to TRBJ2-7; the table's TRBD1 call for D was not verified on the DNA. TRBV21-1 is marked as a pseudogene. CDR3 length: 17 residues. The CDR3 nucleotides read TGTGCCAGCAGCTGGGCCCCGGGACAGGGCTGCACCTACGAGCAGTACGTC. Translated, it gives CASSWAPGQGCTYEQYV.

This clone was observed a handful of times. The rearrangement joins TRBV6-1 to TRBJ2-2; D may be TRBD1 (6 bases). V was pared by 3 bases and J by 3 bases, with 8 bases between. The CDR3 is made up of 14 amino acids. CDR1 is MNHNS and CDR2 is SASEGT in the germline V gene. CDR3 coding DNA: TGTGCCAGCAGTGAGGGGGCGGACACCGGGGAGCTGTTTTTT. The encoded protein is CASSEGADTGELFF.

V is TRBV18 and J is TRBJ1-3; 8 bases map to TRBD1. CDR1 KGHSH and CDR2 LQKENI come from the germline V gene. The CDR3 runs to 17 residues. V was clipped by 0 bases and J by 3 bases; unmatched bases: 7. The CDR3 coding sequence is TGTGCCAGCTCACCACCGATGGGACAGGAGAGTGGAAACACCATATATTTT. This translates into CASSPPMGQESGNTIYF. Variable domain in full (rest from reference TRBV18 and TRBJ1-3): NAGVMQNPRHLVRRRGQEARLRCSPMKGHSHVYWYRQLPEEGLKFMVYLQKENIIDESGMPKERFSAEFPKEGPSILRIQQVVRGDSAAYFCASSPPMGQESGNTIYFGEGSWLTVV.

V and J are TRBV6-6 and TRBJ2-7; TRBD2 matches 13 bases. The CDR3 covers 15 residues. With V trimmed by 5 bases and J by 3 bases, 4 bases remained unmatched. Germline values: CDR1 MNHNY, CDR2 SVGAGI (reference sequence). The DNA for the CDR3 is TGTGCCAGCAGTAAAGGGACTAGCGGGGACTACGAGCAGTACTTC. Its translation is CASSKGTSGDYEQYF.

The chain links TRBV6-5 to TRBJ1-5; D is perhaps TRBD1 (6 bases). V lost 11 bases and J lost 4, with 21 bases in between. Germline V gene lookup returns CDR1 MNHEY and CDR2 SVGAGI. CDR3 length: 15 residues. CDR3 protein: CALEGGRGRNQPQHF. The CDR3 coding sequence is TGTGCCTTGGAAGGGGGTAGGGGACGGAATCAGCCCCAGCATTTT.

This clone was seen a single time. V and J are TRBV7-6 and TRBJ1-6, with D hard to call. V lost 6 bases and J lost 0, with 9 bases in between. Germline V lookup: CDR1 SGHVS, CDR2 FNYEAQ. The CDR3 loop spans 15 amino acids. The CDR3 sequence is CASSQTSSYNSPLHF. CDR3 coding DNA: TGTGCCAGCAGTCAGACTAGCTCCTATAATTCACCCCTCCACTTT.

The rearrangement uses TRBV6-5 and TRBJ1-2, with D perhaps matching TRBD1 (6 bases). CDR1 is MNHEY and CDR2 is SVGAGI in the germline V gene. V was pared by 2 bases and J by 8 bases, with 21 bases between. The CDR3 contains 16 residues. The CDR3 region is CASSYASSEGVLGYTF. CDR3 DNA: TGTGCCAGCAGTTACGCGTCGAGTGAGGGGGTTTTGGGCTACACCTTC.

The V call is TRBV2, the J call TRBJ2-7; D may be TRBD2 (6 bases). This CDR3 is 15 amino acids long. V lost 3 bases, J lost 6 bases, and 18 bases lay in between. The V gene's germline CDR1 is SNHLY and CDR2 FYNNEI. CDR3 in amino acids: CASSDKLATLREQYF. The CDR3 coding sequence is TGTGCCAGCAGTGACAAACTAGCAACTTTACGCGAGCAGTACTTC.

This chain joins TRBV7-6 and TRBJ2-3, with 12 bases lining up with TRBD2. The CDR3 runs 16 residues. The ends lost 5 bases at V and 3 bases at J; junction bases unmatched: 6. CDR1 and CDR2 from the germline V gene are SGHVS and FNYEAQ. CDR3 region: CASSVRLAGETDTQYF. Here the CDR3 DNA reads TGTGCCAGCAGCGTAAGACTAGCGGGGGAAACAGATACGCAGTATTTT.

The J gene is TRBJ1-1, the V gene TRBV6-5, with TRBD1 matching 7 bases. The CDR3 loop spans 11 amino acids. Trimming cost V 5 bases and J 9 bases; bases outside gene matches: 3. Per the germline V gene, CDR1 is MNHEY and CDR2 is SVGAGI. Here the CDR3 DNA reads TGTGCCAGCAGTCGACAGGGCAAAGCTTTCTTT. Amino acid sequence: CASSRQGKAFF.

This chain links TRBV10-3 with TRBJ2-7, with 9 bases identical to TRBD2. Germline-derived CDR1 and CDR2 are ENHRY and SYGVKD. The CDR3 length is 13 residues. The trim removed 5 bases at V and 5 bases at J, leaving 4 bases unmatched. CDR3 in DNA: TGTGCCATCAGTTCGATAGCGGGAGACGAGCAGTACGTC. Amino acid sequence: CAISSIAGDEQYV.